This TCR beta chain was sequenced for a study of T cell changes during pregnancy in multiple sclerosis. This clone has only one observation. TCRdb keeps only in-frame clones here, not all; method: immunoSEQ multiplex PCR. The sample has approximately 68,000 clones, just over 90% seen once. V was trimmed by 6 bases and J by 3 bases, leaving 9 bases between them. From germline, CDR1 is SNHLY and CDR2 FYNNEI. This CDR3 spans 13 amino acids. The receptor comes from a female donor with multiple sclerosis, enrolled in a pregnancy study. The chain has TRBV2 and TRBJ2-1; tentatively, D is TRBD2 (6 bases). Sequenced here: peripheral blood, sampled in the second trimester of pregnancy. The CDR3 reads CASSTGGYNEQFF. The CDR3 region has the DNA TGTGCCAGCAGCACCGGGGGCTACAATGAGCAGTTCTTC. The full variable domain, completed using reference TRBV2 and TRBJ2-1, is EPEVTQTPSHQVTQMGQEVILRCVPISNHLYFYWYRQILGQKVEFLVSFYNNEISEKSEIFDDQFSVERPDGSNFTLKIRSTKLEDSAMYFCASSTGGYNEQFFGPGTRLTVL.